This T cell receptor beta chain was found in a study of cytomegalovirus exposure and HLA in healthy donors. For the study at large: A prior study identified 117 million unique TCR beta sequences from about 180 million T cells.

Study results and caveats: V- and J-gene trimming in TCR beta was tied to a missense DCLRE1C variant by an analysis performed later. TCR beta chains numbering under 200 were designated cytomegalovirus-associated. The likely explanation for a cluster of highly shared sequence variants was sequencing artifact.

Amplification used 60 Vbeta primers and 13 Jbeta primers. Here immunoSEQ multiplex PCR was the method, and the copy in TCRdb shows in-frame clones only, minus some. The sample has about 180,000 clones, roughly 78% seen once. This CDR3 is 16 amino acids long. V lost 4 bases to trimming and J lost 1 base, with 16 bases between them. From germline, CDR1 is SGDLS and CDR2 YYNGEE. As for this clone: Its antigen remains unidentified.

Sequencing input: PBMCs. This sequence originates from a woman aged 50 to 60 in good health and CMV-seropositive. The genes are TRBV9 and TRBJ2-3, with a possible D match to TRBD1 (6 bases). The chain's CDR3 is CASSPARGIGTDTQYF. As DNA, the CDR3 is TGTGCCAGCAGCCCCGCTAGGGGGATTGGCACAGATACGCAGTATTTT.